One and the same sample provided the 7 T cell receptor beta chains below, sequenced in a study of T cell repertoires in cytomegalovirus infection. For these receptors, no antigen is known. Each CDR3 protein is one row after TCRdb ran MiXCR on the reads. The sample includes fewer than 650,000 distinct CDR3 sequences, almost 40% of them seen just once. The sample was cultured PBMCs, taken from culture after CMV antigen stimulation. The receptors here all came from a human donor in good health (CMV status not recorded). Some clones in this sample may be carry-over from other donors' samples.

The chain recombines TRBV18 with TRBJ2-2, with D tentatively TRBD1 (6 bases). The CDR3 has 14 residues. V lost 2 bases, J lost 6 bases, and 10 bases lay in between. The germline V gene has CDR1 KGHSH and CDR2 LQKENI. The CDR3 DNA is TGTGCCAGCTCACCAATAACAGGGCCCGGGGAGCTGTTTTTT. It translates to CASSPITGPGELFF.

The chain is built from TRBV6-4 and TRBJ2-5; either TRBD1 or TRBD2 may fit D (6 bases each). Germline CDR1 reads MRHNA; CDR2 reads SNTAGT. The CDR3 runs 14 residues. V was clipped by 6 bases and J by 9 bases, with 20 bases between them. The DNA for the CDR3 is TGTGCCAGCAGAGGGGGGAGGTTAATTCGGGCCCAGTACTTC. Its translation is CASRGGRLIRAQYF.

This clonotype was observed at least ten times. The chain uses TRBV7-6 and TRBJ1-1, with a tentative D call TRBD1 (5 bases). The V end lost 5 bases, the J end lost 1 base, and 8 bases lay between the germline ends. The CDR3 is 13 residues long. Germline V gene sequence: CDR1 SGHVS, CDR2 FNYEAQ. The DNA for the CDR3 is TGTGCCAGCAGCCAAGGGGCGAACACTGAAGCTTTCTTT. It translates to CASSQGANTEAFF.

This clonotype turned up a few times. The V gene is TRBV4-1, the J gene TRBJ2-7; D is unclear. Trimming pared 0 bases from V and 3 bases from J, leaving 18 bases between. Germline V CDR1 and CDR2: MGHRA, YSYEKL. The CDR3 is 17 residues long. CDR3 bases: TGCGCCAGCAGCCAAGATGTTGGCAGTCTGATCGGCTACGAGCAGTACTTC. Protein product: CASSQDVGSLIGYEQYF.

This clonotype was found a few times. The chain couples TRBV2 to TRBJ1-5; 7 nucleotides align to TRBD1. The J segment lost 1 base and the V segment lost 6 bases, leaving 3 bases of the junction unmatched. The CDR3 spans 14 residues. Looked up from germline, CDR1 is SNHLY and CDR2 is FYNNEI. CDR3 nucleotide sequence: TGTGCCAGCAGACAGGGGATGAGCAATCAGCCCCAGCATTTT. Translating gives CASRQGMSNQPQHF.

The chain links TRBV28 to TRBJ1-5, with a weak D call TRBD1 (5 bases). In germline, CDR1 is MDHEN, CDR2 SYDVKM. Trimming left V 2 bases short and J 3 bases short, with 11 bases between. CDR3 length equals 15 residues. The CDR3 bases are TGTGCCAGCAGTTTAATACCAGGGACCAATCAGCCCCAGCATTTT. This translates into CASSLIPGTNQPQHF.

This clonotype has a handful of counts. The chain employs TRBV12-3 or TRBV12-4 and TRBJ1-6, with D possibly matching TRBD1 (5 bases). Between the trimmed V and J ends, which lost 7 bases and 14 bases, there was a span of 24 bases. CDR3 length: 15 residues. The CDR3 nucleotides read TGTGCCAGCATGGAGGAGTTTAAGCAGGGTCGGGCCCTCCACTTT. Translated: CASMEEFKQGRALHF.